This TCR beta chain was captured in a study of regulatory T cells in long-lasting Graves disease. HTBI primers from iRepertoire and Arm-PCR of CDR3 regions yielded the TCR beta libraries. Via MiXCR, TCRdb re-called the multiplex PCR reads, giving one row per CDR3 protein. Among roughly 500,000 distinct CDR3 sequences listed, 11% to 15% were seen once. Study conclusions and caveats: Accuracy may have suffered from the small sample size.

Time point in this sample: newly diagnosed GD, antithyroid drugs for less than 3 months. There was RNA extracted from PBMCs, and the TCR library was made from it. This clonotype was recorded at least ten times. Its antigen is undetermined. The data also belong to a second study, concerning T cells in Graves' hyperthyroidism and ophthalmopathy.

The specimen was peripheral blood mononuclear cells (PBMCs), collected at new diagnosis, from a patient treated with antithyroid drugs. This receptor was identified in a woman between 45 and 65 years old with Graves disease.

The CDR3 region is CASSLTKRGVVNTEAFF. CDR3 DNA: TGTGCCAGCAGCTTAACGAAGCGAGGAGTTGTGAACACTGAAGCTTTCTTT. The J gene is TRBJ1-1, the V gene TRBV7-3; D is unresolved. Germline values: CDR1 SGHTA, CDR2 FQGTGA. The V and J ends lost 0 bases and 0 bases respectively, with 14 bases between them. The CDR3 has 17 amino acids.